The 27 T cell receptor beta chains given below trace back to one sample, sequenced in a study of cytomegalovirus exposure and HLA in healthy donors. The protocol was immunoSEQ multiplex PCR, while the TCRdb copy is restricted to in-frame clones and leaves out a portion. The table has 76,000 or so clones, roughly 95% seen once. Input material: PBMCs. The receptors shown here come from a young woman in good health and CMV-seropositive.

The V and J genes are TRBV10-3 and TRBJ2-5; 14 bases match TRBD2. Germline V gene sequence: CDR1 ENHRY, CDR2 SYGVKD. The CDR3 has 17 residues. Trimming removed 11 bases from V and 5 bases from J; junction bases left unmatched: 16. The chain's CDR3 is CAAPNLGTSGSSETQYF. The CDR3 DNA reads TGTGCCGCACCCAACCTAGGGACTAGCGGGAGTAGCGAGACCCAGTACTTC.

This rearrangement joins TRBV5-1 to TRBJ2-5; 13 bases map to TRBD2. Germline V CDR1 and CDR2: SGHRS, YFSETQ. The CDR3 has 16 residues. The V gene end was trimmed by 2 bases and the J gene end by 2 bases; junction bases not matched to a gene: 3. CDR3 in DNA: TGCGCCAGCAGCTTAGCACTAGCGGGAGGGCAAGAGACCCAGTACTTC. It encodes CASSLALAGGQETQYF.

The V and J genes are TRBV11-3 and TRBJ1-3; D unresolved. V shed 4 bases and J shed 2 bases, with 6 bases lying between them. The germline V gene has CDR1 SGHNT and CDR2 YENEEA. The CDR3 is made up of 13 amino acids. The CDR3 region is CASSSAAGNTIYF. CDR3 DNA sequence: TGTGCCAGCAGCTCGGCGGCTGGAAACACCATATATTTT.

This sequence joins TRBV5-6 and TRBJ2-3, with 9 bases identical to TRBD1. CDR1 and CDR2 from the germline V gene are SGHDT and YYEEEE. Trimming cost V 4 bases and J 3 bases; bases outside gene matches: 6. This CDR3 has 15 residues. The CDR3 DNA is TGTGCCAGCAGCCCTGGGACAGGGTGGACAGATACGCAGTATTTT. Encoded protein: CASSPGTGWTDTQYF.

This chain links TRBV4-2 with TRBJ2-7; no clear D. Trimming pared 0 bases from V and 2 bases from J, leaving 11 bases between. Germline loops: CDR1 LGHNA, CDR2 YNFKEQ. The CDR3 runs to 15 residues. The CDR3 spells CASSQEWRRPYEQYF. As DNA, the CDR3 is TGTGCCAGCAGCCAAGAGTGGCGGCGCCCCTACGAGCAGTACTTC.

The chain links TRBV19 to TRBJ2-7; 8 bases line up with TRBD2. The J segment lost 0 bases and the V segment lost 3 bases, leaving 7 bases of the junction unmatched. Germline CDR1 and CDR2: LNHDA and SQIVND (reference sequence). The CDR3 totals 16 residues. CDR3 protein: CASSMRTSGISYEQYF. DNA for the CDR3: TGTGCCAGTAGTATGCGCACTAGCGGCATCTCCTACGAGCAGTACTTC. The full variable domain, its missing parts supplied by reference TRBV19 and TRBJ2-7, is DGGITQSPKYLFRKEGQNVTLSCEQNLNHDAMYWYRQDPGQGLRLIYYSQIVNDFQKGDIAEGYSVSREKKESFPLTVTSAQKNPTAFYLCASSMRTSGISYEQYFGPGTRLTVT.

The CDR3, as DNA: TGTGCCAGCAGCGTCAGCGGGGGCGGGACGGAGACCCAGTACTTC. This translates into CASSVSGGGTETQYF. The V gene is TRBV9, the J gene TRBJ2-5; the match to TRBD2 covers 8 bases. Germline V lookup: CDR1 SGDLS, CDR2 YYNGEE. This CDR3 has 15 residues. V lost 2 bases and J lost 5; bases outside the gene matches: 8.

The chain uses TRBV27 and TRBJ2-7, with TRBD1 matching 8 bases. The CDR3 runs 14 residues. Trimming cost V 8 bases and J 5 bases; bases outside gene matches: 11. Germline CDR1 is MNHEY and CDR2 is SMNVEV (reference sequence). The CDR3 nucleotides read TGTGCCAGCCTCCCCGGGACAGGTTTCCACGAGCAGTACTTC. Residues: CASLPGTGFHEQYF.

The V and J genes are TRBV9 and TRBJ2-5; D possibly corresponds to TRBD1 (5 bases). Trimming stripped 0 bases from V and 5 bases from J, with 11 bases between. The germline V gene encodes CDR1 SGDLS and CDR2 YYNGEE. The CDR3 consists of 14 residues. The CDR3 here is CASSVGVGLETQYF. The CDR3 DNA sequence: TGTGCCAGCAGCGTAGGCGTGGGGCTGGAGACCCAGTACTTC.

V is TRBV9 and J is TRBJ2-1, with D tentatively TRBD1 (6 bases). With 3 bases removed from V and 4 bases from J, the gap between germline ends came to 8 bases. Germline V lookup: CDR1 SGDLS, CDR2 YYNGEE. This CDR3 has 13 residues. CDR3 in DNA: TGTGCCAGCAGCGAGGACAGTTACAATGAGCAGTTCTTC. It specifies CASSEDSYNEQFF.

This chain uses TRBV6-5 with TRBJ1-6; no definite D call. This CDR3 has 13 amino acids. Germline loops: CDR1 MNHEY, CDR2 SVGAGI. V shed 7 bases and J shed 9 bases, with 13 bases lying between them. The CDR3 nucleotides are TGTGCCAGCAAGGAGCCCGGGAGTTCACCCCTCCACTTT. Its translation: CASKEPGSSPLHF.

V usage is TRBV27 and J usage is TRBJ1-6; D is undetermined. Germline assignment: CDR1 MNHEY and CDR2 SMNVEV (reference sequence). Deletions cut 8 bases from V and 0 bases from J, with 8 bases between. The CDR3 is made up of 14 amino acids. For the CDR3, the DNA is TGTGCCAGCCGGTTAAGCTCCTATAATTCACCCCTCCACTTT. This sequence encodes CASRLSSYNSPLHF.

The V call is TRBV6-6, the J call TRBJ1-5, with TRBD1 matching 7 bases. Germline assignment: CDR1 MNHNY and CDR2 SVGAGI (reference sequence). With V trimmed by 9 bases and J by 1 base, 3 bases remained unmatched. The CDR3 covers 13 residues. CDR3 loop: CASQQGSNQPQHF. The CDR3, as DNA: TGTGCCAGTCAACAGGGGAGCAATCAGCCCCAGCATTTT.

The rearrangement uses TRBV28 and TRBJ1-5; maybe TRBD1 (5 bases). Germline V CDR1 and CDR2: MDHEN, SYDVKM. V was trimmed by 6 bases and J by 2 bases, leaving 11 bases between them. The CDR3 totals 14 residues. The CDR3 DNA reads TGTGCCAGCAGCCGGGGACTAGGCAATCAGCCCCAGCATTTT. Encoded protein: CASSRGLGNQPQHF.

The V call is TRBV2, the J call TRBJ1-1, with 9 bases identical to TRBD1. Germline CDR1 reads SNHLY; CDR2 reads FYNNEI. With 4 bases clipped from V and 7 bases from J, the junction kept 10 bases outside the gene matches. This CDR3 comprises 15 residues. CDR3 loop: CASSAPRTGAGEAFF. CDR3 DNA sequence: TGTGCCAGCAGTGCCCCTCGGACAGGGGCGGGTGAAGCTTTCTTT.

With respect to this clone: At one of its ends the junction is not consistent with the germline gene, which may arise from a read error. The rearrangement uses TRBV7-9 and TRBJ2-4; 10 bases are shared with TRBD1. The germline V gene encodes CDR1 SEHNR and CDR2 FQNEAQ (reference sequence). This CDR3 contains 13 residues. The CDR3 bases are TGTGCCAGCAGCTTGCCGGGACAGGGGCCCTTGAGGTTC. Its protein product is CASSLPGQGPLRF.

The CDR3 DNA follows: TGCGCCAGCAGCCAGCAGCAGGGGGTTTCTGGAAACACCATATATTTT. As protein: CASSQQQGVSGNTIYF. The rearrangement joins TRBV4-1 to TRBJ1-3; 7 bases map to TRBD1. The length of the CDR3 is 16 residues. CDR1 is MGHRA and CDR2 is YSYEKL in the germline V gene. With V trimmed by 3 bases and J by 1 base, 6 bases remained unmatched.

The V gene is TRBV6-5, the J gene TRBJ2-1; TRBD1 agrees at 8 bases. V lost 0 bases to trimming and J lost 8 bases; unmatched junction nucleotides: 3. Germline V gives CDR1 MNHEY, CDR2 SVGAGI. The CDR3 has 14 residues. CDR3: CASSYSQGADEQFF. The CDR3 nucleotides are TGTGCCAGCAGTTACTCTCAGGGGGCGGATGAGCAGTTCTTC.

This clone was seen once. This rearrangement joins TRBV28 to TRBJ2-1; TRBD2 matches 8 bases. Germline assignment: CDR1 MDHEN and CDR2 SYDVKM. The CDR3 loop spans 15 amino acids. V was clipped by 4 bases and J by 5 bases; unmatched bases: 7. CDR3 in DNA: TGTGCCAGCAGTTCTCCAGCGGGAGCCCACAATGAGCAGTTCTTC. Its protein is CASSSPAGAHNEQFF.

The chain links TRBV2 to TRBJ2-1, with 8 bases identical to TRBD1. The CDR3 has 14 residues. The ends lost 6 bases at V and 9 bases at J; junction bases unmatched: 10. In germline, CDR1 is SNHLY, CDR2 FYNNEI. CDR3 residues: CASSDRGDVSEQFF. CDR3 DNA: TGTGCCAGCAGCGACAGGGGAGATGTCAGTGAGCAGTTCTTC.

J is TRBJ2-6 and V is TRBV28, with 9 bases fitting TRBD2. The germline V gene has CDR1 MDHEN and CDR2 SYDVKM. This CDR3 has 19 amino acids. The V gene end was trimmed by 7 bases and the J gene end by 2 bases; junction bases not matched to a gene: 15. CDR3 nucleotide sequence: TGTGCCAGCAACAAGTCCGCGGGAGGGCGGGTAACTGGGGCCAACGTCCTGACTTTC. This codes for CASNKSAGGRVTGANVLTF.

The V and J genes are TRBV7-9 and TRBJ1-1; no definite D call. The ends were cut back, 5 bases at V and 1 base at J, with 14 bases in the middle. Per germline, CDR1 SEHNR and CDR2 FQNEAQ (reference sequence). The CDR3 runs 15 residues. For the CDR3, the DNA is TGTGCCAGCAGCCCGACAACCAGACAGAACACTGAAGCTTTCTTT. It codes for CASSPTTRQNTEAFF.

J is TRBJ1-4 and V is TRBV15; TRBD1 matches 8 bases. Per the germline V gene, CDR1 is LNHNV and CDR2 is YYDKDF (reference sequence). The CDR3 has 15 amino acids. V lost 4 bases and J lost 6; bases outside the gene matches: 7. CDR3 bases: TGTGCCACCAGCATCCCGACAGGGGCGGATGAAAAACTGTTTTTT. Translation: CATSIPTGADEKLFF.

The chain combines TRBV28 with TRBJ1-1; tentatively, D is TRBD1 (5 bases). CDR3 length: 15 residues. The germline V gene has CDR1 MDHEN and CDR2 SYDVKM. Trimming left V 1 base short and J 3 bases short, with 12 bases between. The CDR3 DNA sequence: TGTGCCAGCAGTTTATTCGGGGACTTGGACACTGAAGCTTTCTTT. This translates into CASSLFGDLDTEAFF.

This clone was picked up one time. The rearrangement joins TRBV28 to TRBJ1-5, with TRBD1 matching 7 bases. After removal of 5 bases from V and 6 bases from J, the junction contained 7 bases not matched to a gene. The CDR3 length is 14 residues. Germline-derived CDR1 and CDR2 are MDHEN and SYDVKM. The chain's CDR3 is CASSPHRGAQPQHF. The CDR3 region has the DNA TGTGCCAGCAGTCCCCACAGGGGCGCTCAGCCCCAGCATTTT.

CDR3 in amino acids: CASRNGQGQGYTF. CDR3 DNA sequence: TGTGCCAGCAGAAACGGACAGGGTCAAGGCTACACCTTC. This chain links TRBV6-5 with TRBJ1-2, with TRBD1 identical over 8 bases. Germline V gene lookup returns CDR1 MNHEY and CDR2 SVGAGI. The CDR3 runs to 13 residues. V dropped 6 bases and J dropped 8; count of bases not matched to a gene: 8.

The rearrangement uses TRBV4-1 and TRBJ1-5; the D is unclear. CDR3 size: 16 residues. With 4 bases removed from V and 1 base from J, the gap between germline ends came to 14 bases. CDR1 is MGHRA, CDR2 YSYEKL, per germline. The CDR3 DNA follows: TGCGCCAGCAGCCCCCTCGGGGAAGGGAGCAATCAGCCCCAGCATTTT. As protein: CASSPLGEGSNQPQHF.